This T cell receptor beta chain was sequenced for a study of cytomegalovirus exposure and HLA in healthy donors. PCR involved 60 Vbeta and 13 Jbeta primers. Method: immunoSEQ multiplex PCR; TCRdb's copy keeps in-frame clones and lacks some. The table includes 90,000 to 140,000 clones, roughly 80% detected once. The CDR3 spans 14 residues. The V end lost 2 bases, the J end lost 7 bases, and 14 bases lay between the germline ends. In germline, CDR1 is MNHEY, CDR2 SVGAGI. This TCR was sampled from a woman in her 40s in good health and CMV-seropositive. Sample: PBMCs. The chain couples TRBV6-5 to TRBJ1-2; D gene ambiguous. In DNA, the CDR3 is TGTGCCAGCAGTTACACCGACCAGGCAGGTGGCTACACCTTC. Its translation: CASSYTDQAGGYTF.